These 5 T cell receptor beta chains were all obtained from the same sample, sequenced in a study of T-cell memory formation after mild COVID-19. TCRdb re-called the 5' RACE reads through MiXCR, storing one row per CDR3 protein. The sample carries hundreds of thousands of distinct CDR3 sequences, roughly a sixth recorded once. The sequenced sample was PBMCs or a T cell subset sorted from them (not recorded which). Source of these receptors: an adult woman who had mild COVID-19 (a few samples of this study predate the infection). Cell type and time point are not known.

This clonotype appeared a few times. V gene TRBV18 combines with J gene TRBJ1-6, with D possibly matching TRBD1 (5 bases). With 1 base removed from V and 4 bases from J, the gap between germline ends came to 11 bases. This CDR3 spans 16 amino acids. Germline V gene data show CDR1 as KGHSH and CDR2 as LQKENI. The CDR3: CASSPQGRGYNSPLHF. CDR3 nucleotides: TGTGCCAGCTCACCACAGGGGCGCGGTTATAATTCACCCCTCCACTTT.

The CDR3 DNA reads TGTGCCAGCAGCCCCCTTTTAGGGGCAGAGACCCAGTACTTC. This codes for CASSPLLGAETQYF. The genes are TRBV9 and TRBJ2-5; D is perhaps TRBD1 (5 bases). Germline values: CDR1 SGDLS, CDR2 YYNGEE. The CDR3 has 14 amino acids. V lost 4 bases and J lost 4, with 14 bases in between. The full variable domain, with the rest looked up from reference TRBV9 and TRBJ2-5, is DSGVTQTPKHLITATGQRVTLRCSPRSGDLSVYWYQQSLDQGLQFLIQYYNGEERAKGNILERFSAQQFPDLHSELNLSSLELGDSALYFCASSPLLGAETQYFGPGTRLLVL.

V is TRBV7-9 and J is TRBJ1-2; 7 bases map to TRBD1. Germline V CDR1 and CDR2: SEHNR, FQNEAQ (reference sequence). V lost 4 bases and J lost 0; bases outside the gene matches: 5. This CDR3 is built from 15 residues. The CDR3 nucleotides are TGTGCCAGCAGCTACGGGACAGCCACTAACTATGGCTACACCTTC. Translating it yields CASSYGTATNYGYTF. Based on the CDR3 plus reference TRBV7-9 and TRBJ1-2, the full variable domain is DTGVSQNPRHKITKRGQNVTFRCDPISEHNRLYWYRQTLGQGPEFLTYFQNEAQLEKSRLLSDRFSAERPKGSFSTLEIQRTEQGDSAMYLCASSYGTATNYGYTFGSGTRLTVV.

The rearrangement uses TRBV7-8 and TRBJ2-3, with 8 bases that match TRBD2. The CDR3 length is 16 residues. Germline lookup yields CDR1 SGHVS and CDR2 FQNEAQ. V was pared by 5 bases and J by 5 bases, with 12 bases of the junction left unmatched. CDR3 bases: TGTGCCAGCAGCCTCCGCGGGGGGCGGCCCCTAGATACGCAGTATTTT. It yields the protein CASSLRGGRPLDTQYF. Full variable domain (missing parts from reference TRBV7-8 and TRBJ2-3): GAGVSQSPRYKVAKRGQDVALRCDPISGHVSLFWYQQALGQGPEFLTYFQNEAQLDKSGLPSDRFFAERPEGSVSTLKIQRTQQEDSAVYLCASSLRGGRPLDTQYFGPGTRLTVL.

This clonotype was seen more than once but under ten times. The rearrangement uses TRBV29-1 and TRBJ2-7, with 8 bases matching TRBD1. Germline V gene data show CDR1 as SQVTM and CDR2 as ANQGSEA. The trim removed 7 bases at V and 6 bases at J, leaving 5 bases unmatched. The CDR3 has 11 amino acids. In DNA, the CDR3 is TGCAGCGCTGGACAGGGTGGCGAGCAGTACTTC. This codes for CSAGQGGEQYF.